This T cell receptor (beta chain) was retrieved from a study of T cell responses to AZD1222 COVID-19 vaccine. Overall study results and limits: Spike-specific TCR breadth and depth rose after two AZD1222 doses. In all cases, repertoires were sampled only after the peak T cell response.

The repertoire was sequenced with immunoSEQ multiplex PCR; TCRdb's copy has only in-frame clones and lacks some. The sample shows 130,000 to 150,000 clones, around 90% of them seen only once. Note on this clone: Antigen unknown.

The CDR3 loop spans 16 amino acids. Germline trimming cut 6 bases from V and 4 bases from J; bases unmatched to any gene: 9. The germline V gene encodes CDR1 MNHNY and CDR2 SVGAGI (reference sequence). The receptor comes from an adult in good health. The input for sequencing was peripheral blood, taken on day 0 of AZD1222 vaccination. The chain has TRBV6-6 and TRBJ1-6, with TRBD1 identical over 7 bases. The CDR3 DNA is TGTGCCAGCAGGGCCCTCCAGGGGGGGTATAATTCACCCCTCCACTTT. It is translated as CASRALQGGYNSPLHF.